The clone carrying this T cell receptor beta chain turned up a few times. This entry comes from a study of PD-1 blockade in classical Hodgkin lymphoma. The data were produced by immunoSEQ multiplex PCR, yet TCRdb's version contains in-frame clones alone and is incomplete. Among about 97,000 clones listed, approximately 88% were seen once. All patients experienced relapse after autologous stem cell transplantation, and brentuximab vedotin exposure was variable. Trimming removed 0 bases from V and 3 bases from J; junction bases left unmatched: 9. CDR1 is SGHDT, CDR2 YYEEEE, per germline. The CDR3 runs to 16 residues.

The specimen was peripheral blood mononuclear cells (PBMCs), collected at baseline. The TCR sequence derives from a human donor with classical Hodgkin lymphoma. The chain joins TRBV5-6 to TRBJ2-7, with 7 bases lining up with TRBD2. CDR3 sequence (DNA): TGTGCCAGCAGCTTGGCTGTGCGGGAGACCCACTACGAGCAGTACTTC. Translated: CASSLAVRETHYEQYF.